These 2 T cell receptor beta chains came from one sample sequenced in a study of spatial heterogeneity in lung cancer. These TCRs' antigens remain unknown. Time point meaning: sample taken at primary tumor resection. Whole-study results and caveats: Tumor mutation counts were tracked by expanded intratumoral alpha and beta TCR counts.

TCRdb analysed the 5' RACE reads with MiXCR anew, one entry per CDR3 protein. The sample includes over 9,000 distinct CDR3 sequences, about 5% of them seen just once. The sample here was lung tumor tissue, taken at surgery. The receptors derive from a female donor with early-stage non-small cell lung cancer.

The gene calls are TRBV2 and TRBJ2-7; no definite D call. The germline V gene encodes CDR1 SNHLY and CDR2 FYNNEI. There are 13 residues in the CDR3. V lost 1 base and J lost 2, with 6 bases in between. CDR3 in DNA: TGTGCCAGCAGTGAAGGGCAAACCTACGAGCAGTACTTC. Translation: CASSEGQTYEQYF.

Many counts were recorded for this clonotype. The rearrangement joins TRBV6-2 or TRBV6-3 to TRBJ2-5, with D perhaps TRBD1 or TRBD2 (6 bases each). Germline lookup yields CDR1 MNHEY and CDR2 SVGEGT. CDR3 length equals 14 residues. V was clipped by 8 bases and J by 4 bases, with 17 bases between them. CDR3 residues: CASGLRLGGETQYF. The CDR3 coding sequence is TGTGCCAGCGGACTAAGGTTAGGGGGAGAGACCCAGTACTTC.